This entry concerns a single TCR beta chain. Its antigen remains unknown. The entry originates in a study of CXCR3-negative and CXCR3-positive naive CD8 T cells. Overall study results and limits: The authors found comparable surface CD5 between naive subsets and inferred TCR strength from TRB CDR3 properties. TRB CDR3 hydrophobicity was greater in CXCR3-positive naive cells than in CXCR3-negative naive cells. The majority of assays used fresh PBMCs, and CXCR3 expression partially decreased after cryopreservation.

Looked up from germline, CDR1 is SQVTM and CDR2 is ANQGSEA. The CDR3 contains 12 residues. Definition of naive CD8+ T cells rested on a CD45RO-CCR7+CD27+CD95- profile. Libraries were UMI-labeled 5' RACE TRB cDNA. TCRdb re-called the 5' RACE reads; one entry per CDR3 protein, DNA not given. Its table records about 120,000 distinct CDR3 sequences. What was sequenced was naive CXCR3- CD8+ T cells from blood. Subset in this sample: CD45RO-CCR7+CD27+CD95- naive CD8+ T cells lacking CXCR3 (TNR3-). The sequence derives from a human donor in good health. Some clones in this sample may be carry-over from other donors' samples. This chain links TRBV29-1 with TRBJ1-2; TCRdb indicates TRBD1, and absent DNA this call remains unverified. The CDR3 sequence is CSVVGLGYGYTF.